The sequence of this TCR beta chain was determined in a study of CD8+CD57+ T cells in acquired aplastic anemia. For CDR3 and TCR beta VDJ profiling, genomic DNA was the template used. A single record per CDR3 protein comes from TCRdb applying MiXCR to the reads. Counted here are 250,000 to 300,000 distinct CDR3 sequences, 55% to 60% occurring once; the ten biggest clones make up less than 10%. The CDR3 loop spans 16 amino acids. Losses at the gene ends were 6 bases for V and 4 bases for J; bases not matched to a gene: 11. The V gene's germline CDR1 is MNHNY and CDR2 SVGAGI (reference sequence). In its sample, this clonotype was seen many times.

What was sequenced was sorted CD4+, CD8+, or CD8+CD57+ T cells (not recorded which) from PBMCs. The rearrangement uses TRBV6-6 and TRBJ1-5, with 8 bases that match TRBD1. The TCR comes from a human donor with severe aplastic anemia or a healthy control (not recorded which). The CDR3 loop is CASSPIDRGLNQPQHF. The CDR3 DNA sequence: TGTGCCAGCAGCCCAATCGACAGGGGTTTAAATCAGCCCCAGCATTTT.